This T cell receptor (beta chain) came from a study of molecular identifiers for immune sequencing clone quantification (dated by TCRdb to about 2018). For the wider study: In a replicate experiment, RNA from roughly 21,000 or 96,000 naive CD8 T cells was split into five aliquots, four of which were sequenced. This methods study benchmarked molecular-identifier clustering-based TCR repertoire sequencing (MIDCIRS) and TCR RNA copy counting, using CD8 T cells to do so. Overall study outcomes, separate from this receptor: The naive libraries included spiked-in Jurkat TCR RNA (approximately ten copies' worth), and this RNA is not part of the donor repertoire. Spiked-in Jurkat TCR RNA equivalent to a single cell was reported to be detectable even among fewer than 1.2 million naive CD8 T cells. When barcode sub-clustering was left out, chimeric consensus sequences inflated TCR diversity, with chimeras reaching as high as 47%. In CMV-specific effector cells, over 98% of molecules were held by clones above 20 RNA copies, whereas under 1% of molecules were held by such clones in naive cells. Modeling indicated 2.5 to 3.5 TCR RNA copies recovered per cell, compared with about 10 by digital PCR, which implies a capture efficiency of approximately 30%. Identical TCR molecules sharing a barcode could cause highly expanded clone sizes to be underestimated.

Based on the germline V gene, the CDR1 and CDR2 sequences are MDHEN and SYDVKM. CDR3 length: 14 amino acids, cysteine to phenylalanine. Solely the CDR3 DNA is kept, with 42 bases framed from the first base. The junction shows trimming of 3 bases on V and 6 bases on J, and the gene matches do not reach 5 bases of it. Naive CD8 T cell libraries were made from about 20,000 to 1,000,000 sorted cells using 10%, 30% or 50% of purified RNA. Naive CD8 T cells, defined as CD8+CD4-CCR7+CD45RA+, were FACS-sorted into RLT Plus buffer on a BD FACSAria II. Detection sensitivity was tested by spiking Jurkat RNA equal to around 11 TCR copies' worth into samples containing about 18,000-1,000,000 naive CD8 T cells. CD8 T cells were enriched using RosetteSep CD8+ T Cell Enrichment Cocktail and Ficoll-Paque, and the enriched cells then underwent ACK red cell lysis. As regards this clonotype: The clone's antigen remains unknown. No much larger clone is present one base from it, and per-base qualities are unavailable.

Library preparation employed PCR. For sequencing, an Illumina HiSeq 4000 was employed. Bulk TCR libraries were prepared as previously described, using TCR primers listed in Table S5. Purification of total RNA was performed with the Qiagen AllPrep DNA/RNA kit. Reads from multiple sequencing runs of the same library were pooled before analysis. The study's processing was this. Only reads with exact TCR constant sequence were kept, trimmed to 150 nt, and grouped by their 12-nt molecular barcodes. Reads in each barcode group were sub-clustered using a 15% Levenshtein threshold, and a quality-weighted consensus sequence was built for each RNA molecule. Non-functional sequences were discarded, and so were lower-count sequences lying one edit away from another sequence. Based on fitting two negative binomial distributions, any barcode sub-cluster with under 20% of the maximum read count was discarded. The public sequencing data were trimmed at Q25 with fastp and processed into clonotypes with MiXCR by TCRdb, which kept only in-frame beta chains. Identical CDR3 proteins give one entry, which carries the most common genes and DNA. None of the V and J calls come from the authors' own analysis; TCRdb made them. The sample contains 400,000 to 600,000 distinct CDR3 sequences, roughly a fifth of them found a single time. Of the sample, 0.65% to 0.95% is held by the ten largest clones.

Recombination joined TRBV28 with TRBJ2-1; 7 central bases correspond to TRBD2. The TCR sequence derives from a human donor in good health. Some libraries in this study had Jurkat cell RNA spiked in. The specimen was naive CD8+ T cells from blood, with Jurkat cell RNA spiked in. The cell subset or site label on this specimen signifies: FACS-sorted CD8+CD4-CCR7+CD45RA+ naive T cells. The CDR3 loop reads CASSFRPSGNEQFF. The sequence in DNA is TGTGCCAGCAGTTTCAGGCCTAGCGGCAATGAGCAGTTCTTC.